This T cell receptor (beta chain) was sequenced during a study of shared clonotypes between healthy human individuals. Study conclusions and caveats: What naive subsets generally showed was a larger estimated richness than memory subsets showed.

Comment on this clone: Its antigen is unknown.

Original analysis: Filtering differed, since immunoSEQ gave only junction sequences and no quality scores. Produced via immunoSEQ multiplex PCR; TCRdb's table is partial and in-frame only. Clone size and V and J calls were adopted from that table, with D and trimming inferred from the DNA. The sample holds hundreds of thousands of clones, 90% to 96% seen once. The CDR3 extends over 18 amino acids. CDR1 and CDR2 from the germline V gene are SNHLY and FYNNEI. Trimming removed 5 bases at V and 0 bases at J, with 23 bases between. The receptor was isolated from a woman aged 30 to 39 in good health. Sequenced sample: naive CD4+ T cells sorted from blood. Subset: CD45RA+ positively selected. This rearrangement joins TRBV2 to TRBJ2-7, with a possible D match to TRBD1 (9 bases). The CDR3 sequence is CASSFRTGALAGSYEQYF. The CDR3 DNA sequence: TGTGCCAGCAGTTTTAGGACAGGGGCCCTAGCGGGCTCCTACGAGCAGTACTTC.